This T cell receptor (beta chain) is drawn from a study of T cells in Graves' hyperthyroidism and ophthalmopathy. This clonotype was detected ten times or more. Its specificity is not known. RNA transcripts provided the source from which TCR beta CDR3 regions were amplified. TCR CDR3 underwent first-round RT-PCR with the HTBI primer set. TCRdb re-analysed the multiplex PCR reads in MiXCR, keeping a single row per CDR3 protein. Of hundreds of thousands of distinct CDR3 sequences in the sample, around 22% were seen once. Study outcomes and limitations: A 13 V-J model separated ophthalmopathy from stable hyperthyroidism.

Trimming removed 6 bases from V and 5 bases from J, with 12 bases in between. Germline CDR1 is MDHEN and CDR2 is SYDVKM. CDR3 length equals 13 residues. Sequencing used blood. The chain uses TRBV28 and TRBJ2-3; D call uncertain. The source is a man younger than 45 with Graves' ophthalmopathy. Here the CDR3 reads CASSDLRIDTQYF. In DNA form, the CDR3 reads TGTGCCAGCAGCGACTTGCGTATAGATACGCAGTATTTT.